These 31 T cell receptor beta chains share one sample of origin, sequenced in a study of T-cell memory formation after mild COVID-19 (dated by TCRdb to the early 2020s). Receptor libraries were prepared by 5' RACE. The sequencer listed for this sample is Illumina NovaSeq 6000. The public reads were reprocessed in TCRdb via fastp at Q25 and MiXCR, keeping in-frame beta chains. A single entry per CDR3 protein holds the most common genes and DNA from its merged rows. This sample holds hundreds of thousands of distinct CDR3 sequences; 25% to 30% were observed only once. Clones ranked in the top ten supply roughly 12% of the sample. Sequencing was done on a sample of PBMCs or a T cell subset sorted from them (not recorded which). These receptors all come from an adult woman who had mild COVID-19 (a few samples of this study predate the infection). The sample titles of this study are shuffled in the database, so cell type and time point are left out; the donor was told from shared clones.

This chain connects TRBV12-3 or TRBV12-4 to TRBJ1-2, with a tentative D call TRBD1 (5 bases). The CDR3 totals 14 residues. Deletions cut 6 bases from V and 3 bases from J, with 14 bases between. The chain's CDR3 is CASSPQGGDYGYTF. For the CDR3, the DNA is TGTGCCAGCAGCCCCCAGGGTGGAGACTATGGCTACACCTTC.

This clonotype was picked up a small number of times. The gene calls are TRBV5-1 and TRBJ2-7, with 10 bases that match TRBD2. V lost 4 bases, J lost 5 bases, and 6 bases stayed unmatched. The germline V gene has CDR1 SGHRS and CDR2 YFSETQ. The CDR3 contains 14 residues. For the CDR3, the DNA is TGCGCCAGCAGCCAGGGGACTAGCGCGGACGAGCAGTACTTC. It codes for CASSQGTSADEQYF.

This clonotype appeared a few times. The genes are TRBV19 and TRBJ1-5; D not resolved. In germline, CDR1 is LNHDA, CDR2 SQIVND (reference sequence). There are 14 residues in the CDR3. V was pared by 6 bases and J by 8 bases, with 17 bases between. The CDR3 loop reads CASSFDTGLKPQHF. In DNA form, the CDR3 reads TGTGCCAGTAGCTTCGACACGGGTTTGAAGCCCCAGCATTTT.

This clonotype was picked up a small number of times. CDR3 sequence: CASSQDWGLGYTF. As DNA, the CDR3 is TGCGCCAGCAGCCAAGACTGGGGGCTCGGCTACACCTTC. V gene TRBV4-3 combines with J gene TRBJ1-2, with TRBD1 as a possible D gene (6 bases). The CDR3 consists of 13 residues. The germline V gene has CDR1 LGHNA and CDR2 YSLEER. Trimming stripped 0 bases from V and 8 bases from J, with 10 bases between.

This clonotype was seen a handful of times. The V call is TRBV7-9, the J call TRBJ2-1; D unresolved. Trimming stripped 0 bases from V and 2 bases from J, with 11 bases between. The CDR3 runs to 16 residues. CDR1 and CDR2 (germline): SEHNR, FQNEAQ (reference sequence). The CDR3 spells CASSLALASAYNEQFF. As DNA, the CDR3 is TGTGCCAGCAGCTTAGCATTGGCGTCAGCCTACAATGAGCAGTTCTTC. The variable domain in full, with the rest retrieved from reference TRBV7-9 and TRBJ2-1, is DTGVSQNPRHKITKRGQNVTFRCDPISEHNRLYWYRQTLGQGPEFLTYFQNEAQLEKSRLLSDRFSAERPKGSFSTLEIQRTEQGDSAMYLCASSLALASAYNEQFFGPGTRLTVL.

V and J are TRBV4-3 and TRBJ2-2; 11 bases are shared with TRBD2. Per the germline V gene, CDR1 is LGHNA and CDR2 is YSLEER. J gave up 4 bases and V 4 bases, and 5 bases lay outside the gene matches. CDR3 length equals 16 residues. CDR3 DNA sequence: TGCGCCAGCAGCCCGACTAGCGGGACTGTCACCGGGGAGCTGTTTTTT. Translated, it gives CASSPTSGTVTGELFF.

The DNA for the CDR3 is TGCGCCAGCAGTGAGTCCGCAGGAAGCGGATCACCCCTCCACTTT. Its translation: CASSESAGSGSPLHF. The rearrangement uses TRBV10-2 and TRBJ1-6; D gene ambiguous. The V and J ends lost 0 bases and 10 bases respectively, with 13 bases between them. The V gene's germline CDR1 is WSHSY and CDR2 SAAADI. CDR3 length equals 15 residues.

This clonotype showed up many times. The gene calls are TRBV7-9 and TRBJ2-7, with a tentative D call TRBD1 (5 bases). Trimming left V 4 bases short and J 2 bases short, with 15 bases between. The CDR3 is 15 amino acids. Per the germline V gene, CDR1 is SEHNR and CDR2 is FQNEAQ (reference sequence). The DNA for the CDR3 is TGTGCCAGCAGCTACCAGGGATTGCCCACCTACGAGCAGTACTTC. Protein sequence: CASSYQGLPTYEQYF.

The rearrangement joins TRBV2 to TRBJ2-1, with 11 bases aligning to TRBD2. The CDR3 runs to 15 residues. The germline CDR1 and CDR2 sequences are SNHLY and FYNNEI. Trimming at V came to 6 bases and at J to 6 bases, leaving 7 bases not matched to a gene. CDR3 bases: TGTGCCAGCAGCCTCCTAGGACTAGCGGGCAATGAGCAGTTCTTC. Translation: CASSLLGLAGNEQFF.

This clonotype turned up a few times. CDR3 nucleotide sequence: TGTGCCGCCCTATCGGGCAGAGGGCAGTTCTTC. Translating it yields CAALSGRGQFF. This chain joins TRBV27 and TRBJ2-1; no definite D call. Germline V gives CDR1 MNHEY, CDR2 SMNVEV (reference sequence). Trimming shortened V by 11 bases and J by 12 bases, and 17 bases separated the two germline ends. There are 11 residues in the CDR3.

The chain has TRBV2 and TRBJ2-5, with D tentatively TRBD1 (5 bases). V lost 4 bases, J lost 4 bases, and 10 bases lay in between. The CDR3 runs to 13 residues. Looked up from germline, CDR1 is SNHLY and CDR2 is FYNNEI. Here the CDR3 reads CASSAGLGETQYF. The CDR3 nucleotides read TGTGCCAGCAGTGCAGGGTTGGGAGAGACCCAGTACTTC. The entire variable domain, with the rest obtained from reference TRBV2 and TRBJ2-5, is as follows: EPEVTQTPSHQVTQMGQEVILRCVPISNHLYFYWYRQILGQKVEFLVSFYNNEISEKSEIFDDQFSVERPDGSNFTLKIRSTKLEDSAMYFCASSAGLGETQYFGPGTRLLVL.

The table lists this clonotype with a few counts. The V gene is TRBV5-1, the J gene TRBJ2-3, with a tentative D call TRBD2 (6 bases). Trimming cost V 2 bases and J 7 bases, with 8 bases left between them. Germline assignment: CDR1 SGHRS and CDR2 YFSETQ. The CDR3 has 12 residues. The CDR3 sequence is CASSFGGNTQYF. The CDR3 coding sequence is TGCGCCAGCAGCTTCGGGGGAAATACGCAGTATTTT.

CDR3 sequence reads: CASSRRDPRRETQYF. The CDR3 coding sequence is TGTGCCAGCAGTCGTCGGGACCCTCGAAGGGAGACCCAGTACTTC. The J gene is TRBJ2-5, the V gene TRBV6-5; D tentatively fits TRBD1 or TRBD2 (5 bases each). The CDR3 covers 15 residues. Deletions cut 5 bases from V and 5 bases from J, with 18 bases between. Germline CDR1 reads MNHEY; CDR2 reads SVGAGI.

The V gene is TRBV7-9, the J gene TRBJ2-3; D gene unclear. The CDR3 length is 15 residues. V was shortened by 5 bases and J by 2 bases, with 14 bases between the two germline ends. Germline lookup yields CDR1 SEHNR and CDR2 FQNEAQ (reference sequence). The CDR3 sequence is CASSPLVPITDTQYF. The CDR3 nucleotides are TGTGCCAGCAGCCCTTTAGTGCCCATCACAGATACGCAGTATTTT.

The CDR3 bases are TGCGCCAGCAGCCAAGGAACTAGCGTAGTGCGAAGGAACACCGGGGAGCTGTTTTTT. This gives the protein CASSQGTSVVRRNTGELFF. This sequence joins TRBV4-3 and TRBJ2-2, with 7 bases identical to TRBD2. Germline assignment: CDR1 LGHNA and CDR2 YSLEER. J was trimmed by 1 base and V by 1 base; bases with no gene match: 12. The length of the CDR3 is 19 residues.

V is TRBV11-2 and J is TRBJ2-3; D gene ambiguous. The CDR3 consists of 14 residues. V lost 0 bases, J lost 6 bases, and 10 bases lay in between. Germline V lookup: CDR1 SGHAT, CDR2 FQNNGV. The CDR3 DNA is TGTGCCAGCAGCTTAGATCCCCAACCGGATACGCAGTATTTT. This gives the protein CASSLDPQPDTQYF. Full variable domain (rest looked up from reference TRBV11-2 and TRBJ2-3): EAGVAQSPRYKIIEKRQSVAFWCNPISGHATLYWYQQILGQGPKLLIQFQNNGVVDDSQLPKDRFSAERLKGVDSTLKIQPAKLEDSAVYLCASSLDPQPDTQYFGPGTRLTVL.

The J gene is TRBJ2-2, the V gene TRBV12-3 or TRBV12-4; 12 nucleotides align to TRBD2. J was trimmed by 4 bases and V by 6 bases; bases with no gene match: 6. The length of the CDR3 is 16 residues. Here the CDR3 DNA reads TGTGCCAGCAGCTATCTAGCGGGGGGGCCCACCGGGGAGCTGTTTTTT. Its translation is CASSYLAGGPTGELFF.

CDR3 sequence reads: CATSRDLGLYNEQFF. CDR3 in DNA: TGTGCCACCAGCAGAGATCTGGGACTCTACAATGAGCAGTTCTTC. The V gene is TRBV15, the J gene TRBJ2-1; maybe TRBD2 (6 bases). The CDR3 contains 15 residues. V lost 0 bases to trimming and J lost 3 bases, with 9 bases between them. CDR1 and CDR2 (germline): LNHNV, YYDKDF (reference sequence).

V and J are TRBV20-1 and TRBJ2-5; TRBD1 is a possible D gene (6 bases). V was trimmed by 0 bases and J by 5 bases, leaving 13 bases between them. Germline V lookup: CDR1 DFQATT, CDR2 SNEGSKA (reference sequence). The CDR3 has 14 residues. In DNA, the CDR3 is TGCAGTGCTAGAGATGTGGGGGCGGAGGAGACCCAGTACTTC. It specifies CSARDVGAEETQYF.

The chain employs TRBV29-1 and TRBJ2-6, with D possibly TRBD2 on 6 matching bases. Trimming stripped 4 bases from V and 0 bases from J, with 16 bases between. The length of the CDR3 is 17 residues. Germline V gene data show CDR1 as SQVTM and CDR2 as ANQGSEA. The CDR3 DNA sequence: TGCAGCGTTGCGACCGGGACTGGGTCCTCTGGGGCCAACGTCCTGACTTTC. It encodes CSVATGTGSSGANVLTF.

The sample holds a few counts of this clonotype. The rearrangement links TRBV24-1 to TRBJ2-5; 7 bases map to TRBD1. The CDR3 is 14 residues long. Trimming at V came to 2 bases and at J to 1 base, leaving 0 bases not matched to a gene. Germline lookup yields CDR1 KGHDR and CDR2 SFDVKD. CDR3 region: CATSDYRGQETQYF. Here the CDR3 DNA reads TGTGCCACCAGTGATTACAGGGGCCAAGAGACCCAGTACTTC.

The chain recombines TRBV15 with TRBJ1-4, with 7 positions matching TRBD1. V shed 5 bases and J 4 bases; nucleotides not matched to a gene: 7. From germline, CDR1 is LNHNV and CDR2 YYDKDF (reference sequence). This CDR3 is built from 15 residues. Here the CDR3 DNA reads TGTGCCACCAGCCCACGTCGGGACAGTAATGAAAAACTGTTTTTT. This sequence encodes CATSPRRDSNEKLFF.

The chain couples TRBV20-1 to TRBJ2-4; 7 positions match TRBD1. V shed 3 bases and J 4 bases; nucleotides not matched to a gene: 6. Germline CDR1 reads DFQATT; CDR2 reads SNEGSKA (reference sequence). This CDR3 region has 14 residues. CDR3 nucleotides: TGCAGTGCTAGGGGGCCGACAGGGAAAAACATTCAGTACTTC. Residues: CSARGPTGKNIQYF.

This clonotype has more than one count but fewer than ten. The chain links TRBV5-1 to TRBJ1-1; unclear D gene. The V and J ends lost 1 base and 3 bases respectively, with 10 bases between them. Per the germline V gene, CDR1 is SGHRS and CDR2 is YFSETQ. The CDR3 is 14 amino acids. CDR3 protein: CASSLSPEDTEAFF. CDR3 DNA: TGCGCCAGCAGCTTGTCCCCGGAGGACACTGAAGCTTTCTTT.

The V call is TRBV4-1, the J call TRBJ1-1, with D hard to call. The germline gives CDR1 MGHRA, CDR2 YSYEKL. The CDR3 length is 14 residues. Trimming took 4 bases from V and 1 from J, leaving 10 bases between them. This CDR3 is CASSRPQQNTEAFF. Written as DNA, the CDR3 is TGCGCCAGCAGCCGACCACAGCAGAACACTGAAGCTTTCTTT.

This clonotype showed up just a few times. V and J are TRBV30 and TRBJ1-4; D unclear. From germline, CDR1 is GTSNPN and CDR2 SVGIG (reference sequence). The V end lost 1 base, the J end lost 7 bases, and 10 bases lay between the germline ends. This CDR3 has 13 residues. CDR3 region: CAWSASGAEKLFF. The CDR3 region has the DNA TGTGCCTGGAGTGCTTCGGGCGCTGAAAAACTGTTTTTT.

The chain employs TRBV30 and TRBJ2-1; D may be TRBD1 (6 bases). This CDR3 region has 15 residues. The V and J ends lost 1 base and 2 bases respectively, with 12 bases between them. CDR1 and CDR2 from the germline V gene are GTSNPN and SVGIG (reference sequence). The CDR3 sequence: CAWSAGTSPYNEQFF. The CDR3 nucleotides read TGTGCCTGGAGTGCAGGGACAAGCCCCTACAATGAGCAGTTCTTC.

V usage is TRBV5-1 and J usage is TRBJ2-1; the match to TRBD1 covers 7 bases. V lost 1 base to trimming and J lost 4 bases; unmatched junction nucleotides: 5. The V gene's germline CDR1 is SGHRS and CDR2 YFSETQ. The CDR3 runs 15 residues. The DNA of the CDR3 is TGCGCCAGCAGCTTGAGGGGGCACTCGTACAATGAGCAGTTCTTC. Translated, it gives CASSLRGHSYNEQFF.

This clonotype has just a few counts. The V call is TRBV5-1, the J call TRBJ2-5; TRBD2 agrees at 7 bases. CDR1 and CDR2 (germline): SGHRS, YFSETQ. CDR3 size: 16 residues. V was clipped by 0 bases and J by 5 bases; unmatched bases: 10. The CDR3 here is CASSLEPSGLWETQYF. In DNA, the CDR3 is TGCGCCAGCAGCTTGGAGCCTAGCGGCCTATGGGAGACCCAGTACTTC.

The J gene is TRBJ2-1, the V gene TRBV12-3 or TRBV12-4; 8 positions agree with TRBD1. J was trimmed by 8 bases and V by 6 bases; bases with no gene match: 12. The CDR3 extends over 15 amino acids. DNA of the CDR3: TGTGCCAGCAGAACCCCGGCAGGGGGCGCGGATGAGCAGTTCTTC. Translated, it gives CASRTPAGGADEQFF.

V usage is TRBV5-1 and J usage is TRBJ2-2; 10 nucleotides line up with TRBD2. The germline CDR1 and CDR2 sequences are SGHRS and YFSETQ. Unmatched junction bases numbered 3, after V lost 1 base and J lost 6 bases. CDR3 size: 15 residues. The CDR3 sequence is CASSLTSGVAGELFF. CDR3 nucleotide sequence: TGCGCCAGCAGCTTGACTAGCGGGGTTGCCGGGGAGCTGTTTTTT.